This entry lists 3 T cell receptor beta chains sequenced from one sample in a study of technical replicates of blood from a handful of donors. Measured with immunoSEQ multiplex PCR; TCRdb has only the in-frame clones, and not every one. The sample has over 55,000 clones, roughly 91% seen once. The material sequenced was PBMCs. The receptors shown here come from a human donor in good health. Some clones in this sample may be carry-over from other donors' samples.

This clone came up a few times. V gene TRBV30 combines with J gene TRBJ2-1; tentative D call: TRBD2 (5 bases). Germline loops: CDR1 GTSNPN, CDR2 SVGIG (reference sequence). Trimming shortened V by 3 bases and J by 0 bases, and 9 bases separated the two germline ends. This CDR3 has 14 residues. The CDR3: CAWSRTSSYNEQFF. CDR3 nucleotides: TGTGCCTGGAGCCGAACTAGCTCCTACAATGAGCAGTTCTTC.

The J gene is TRBJ1-2, the V gene TRBV7-9, with D possibly TRBD1 on 6 matching bases. The CDR3 extends over 12 amino acids. Trimming left V 5 bases short and J 5 bases short, with 9 bases between. Per germline, CDR1 SEHNR and CDR2 FQNEAQ (reference sequence). Here the CDR3 DNA reads TGTGCCAGCAGCGACGGACAGTATGGCTACACCTTC. It yields the protein CASSDGQYGYTF. Supplemented by reference TRBV7-9 and TRBJ1-2, the full variable domain reads DTGVSQNPRHKITKRGQNVTFRCDPISEHNRLYWYRQTLGQGPEFLTYFQNEAQLEKSRLLSDRFSAERPKGSFSTLEIQRTEQGDSAMYLCASSDGQYGYTFGSGTRLTVV.

The V gene is TRBV30, the J gene TRBJ1-2, with 11 bases fitting TRBD1. CDR1 and CDR2 from the germline V gene are GTSNPN and SVGIG (reference sequence). This CDR3 comprises 13 residues. The ends lost 3 bases at V and 7 bases at J; junction bases unmatched: 4. The CDR3 region has the DNA TGTGCCTGGAGCGCGGGACAGGGGGTTGGCTACACCTTC. Translation: CAWSAGQGVGYTF.